What follows is one T cell receptor (beta chain) and its context. The data stem from a study of cytomegalovirus exposure and HLA in healthy donors. Sequenced by immunoSEQ multiplex PCR; TCRdb stores in-frame clones only, minus some. Of about 130,000 clones detected, 90% appear once; the ten largest clones hold 6.2%. This CDR3 spans 14 amino acids. The V end lost 2 bases, the J end lost 1 base, and 10 bases lay between the germline ends. CDR1 is SGHRS and CDR2 is YFSETQ in the germline V gene. This clonotype originated in a woman aged 25 to 39 in good health and CMV-seropositive. The chain recombines TRBV5-1 with TRBJ2-7, with D maybe TRBD2 (5 bases). The sequenced sample was PBMCs. The CDR3 loop reads CASSFYPGSYEQYF. The CDR3 DNA is TGCGCCAGCAGCTTTTACCCGGGGTCCTACGAGCAGTACTTC.